This record looks at one T cell receptor beta chain sequence and its context. This may stem from a read error, because a much larger clone lies one nucleotide away. This specimen belongs to a study of blood T cells in healthy people across ages. V lost 3 bases and J lost 7, with 16 bases in between. The CDR3 is 14 residues long. CDR1 is SGHRS, CDR2 YFSETQ, per germline. They isolated at least 6 million PBMCs from each sample. A sample-barcoded 5' primer and a J-beta primer mix were used in a second PCR of roughly 7 to 11 cycles. With 12 random nucleotides, a template-switch adaptor tagged each individual cDNA molecule. MiXCR was run by TCRdb on the 5' RACE reads, yielding one entry per CDR3 protein. The repertoire consists of fewer than 800,000 distinct CDR3 sequences, with approximately 29% occurring once and the leading ten covering 15%.

Sequencing was carried out using blood. The sequence came from an elderly woman in good health. The chain couples TRBV5-1 to TRBJ1-2, with D perhaps matching TRBD1 (5 bases). The CDR3 loop is CASSWDQSRSGYTF. The DNA of the CDR3 is TGCGCCAGCAGCTGGGACCAGAGCCGGAGTGGCTACACCTTC.